Listed below are T cell receptor beta chains from one sample, sequenced in a study of blood T cell repertoires in COVID-19. Profiling relied on immunoSEQ multiplex PCR, and the TCRdb table lists in-frame clones only, not all of them. The profile covers some 200,000 clones, with about 88% appearing a single time and 2.7% taken by the ten largest. The sequenced material came from peripheral blood. These receptors came from a man aged 35 to 55 with active or convalescent COVID-19. CDR3s include the opening cysteine and the closing phenylalanine or tryptophan. A D gene is named only where the DNA matches it firmly. The size of a clone is reported for some rows only, either as once, few or many, or as a class for expanded clones.

CDR3 protein	clone size	D gene	V gene	J gene
CASSTLGQGRDEQYF	.	.	TRBV5-5	TRBJ2-7
CASSLGGQDTYEQYF	.	TRBD1	TRBV7-6	TRBJ2-7
CASRGGGSYEQYF	.	TRBD2	TRBV2	TRBJ2-7
CASWRGGRSLGGSSYNEQFF	once	TRBD2	TRBV27	TRBJ2-1
CASRGQGDTEAFF	.	TRBD1	TRBV7-9	TRBJ1-1
CASSLSADTQYF	.	.	TRBV28	TRBJ2-3
CASSYGSSGNTIYF	.	.	TRBV19	TRBJ1-3
CASSLEGTGYFVSPLHF	.	TRBD1	TRBV7-8	TRBJ1-6
CASGLAGSSTGELFF	.	TRBD2	TRBV28	TRBJ2-2
CASRPTLTVMQDTQYF	.	.	TRBV21-1	TRBJ2-3
CASSLSGTGAFGYTF	.	TRBD1	TRBV7-8	TRBJ1-2
CASSEWSGSGANVLTF	.	.	TRBV2	TRBJ2-6
CASSDTLTGAPETQYF	.	.	TRBV11-2	TRBJ2-5
CASSLSGRLTYGYTF	.	.	TRBV27	TRBJ1-2